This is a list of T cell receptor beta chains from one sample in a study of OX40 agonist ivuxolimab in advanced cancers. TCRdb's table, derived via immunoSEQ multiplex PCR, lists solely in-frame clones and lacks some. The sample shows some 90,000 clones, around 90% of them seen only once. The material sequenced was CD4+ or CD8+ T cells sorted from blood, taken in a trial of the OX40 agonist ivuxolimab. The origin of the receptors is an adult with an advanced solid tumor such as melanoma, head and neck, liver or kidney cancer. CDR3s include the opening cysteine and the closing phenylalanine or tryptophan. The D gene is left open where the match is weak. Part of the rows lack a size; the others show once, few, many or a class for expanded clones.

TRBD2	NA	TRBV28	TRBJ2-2	CASSLFGLAGITGELFF	TGTGCCAGCAGTTTATTCGGACTAGCGGGAATCACCGGGGAGCTGTTTTTT
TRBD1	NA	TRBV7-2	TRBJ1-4	CASSLTGGETEKLFF	TGTGCCAGCAGCTTAACAGGGGGGGAAACTGAAAAACTGTTTTTT
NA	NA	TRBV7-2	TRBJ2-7	CASSLDWEDRYEQYF	TGTGCCAGCAGCCTAGATTGGGAAGACCGGTACGAGCAGTACTTC
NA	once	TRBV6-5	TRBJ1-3	CASQRSRSGNTIYF	TGTGCCAGCCAGCGGAGTCGCTCTGGAAACACCATATATTTT
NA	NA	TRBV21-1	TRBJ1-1	CASRPDRGTEAFF	TGTGCCAGCAGACCCGACAGGGGCACTGAAGCTTTCTTT
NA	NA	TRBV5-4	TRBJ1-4	CASSLDGLLFF	TGTGCCAGCAGCTTGGACGGTCTACTGTTTTTT
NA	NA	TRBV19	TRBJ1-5	CASSPPSTNSNQPQHF	TGTGCCAGTAGCCCTCCTTCCACTAATAGCAATCAGCCCCAGCATTTT
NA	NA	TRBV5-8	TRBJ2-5	CASSLAGQGGETQYF	TGTGCCAGCAGCTTGGCCGGGCAGGGGGGAGAGACCCAGTACTTC
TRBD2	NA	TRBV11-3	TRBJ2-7	CASSLWGLAGGTGEQYF	TGTGCCAGCAGCCTATGGGGACTAGCGGGTGGAACTGGCGAGCAGTACTTC
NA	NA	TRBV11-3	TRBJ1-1	CASSLVGTLGVTEAFF	TGTGCCAGCAGCTTAGTCGGTACCCTCGGGGTCACTGAAGCTTTCTTT
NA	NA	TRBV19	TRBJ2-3	CASDAGTDTQYF	TGTGCCAGTGACGCGGGAACAGATACGCAGTATTTT
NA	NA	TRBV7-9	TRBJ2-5	CASSLDGGETQYF	TGTGCCAGCAGCTTAGATGGCGGGGAGACCCAGTACTTC
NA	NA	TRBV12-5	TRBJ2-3	CASGPLQTSVTQYF	TGTGCTAGTGGTCCACTACAAACCTCGGTTACGCAGTATTTT
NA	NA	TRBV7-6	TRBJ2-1	CASTSRQDNEQFF	TGTGCCAGCACCAGCCGACAGGACAATGAGCAGTTCTTC
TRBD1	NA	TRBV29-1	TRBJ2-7	CSATTQGAHEQYF	TGCAGCGCCACAACGCAGGGGGCCCACGAGCAGTACTTC
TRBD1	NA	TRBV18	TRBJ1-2	CASSRGQPYYGYTF	TGTGCCAGCTCACGGGGACAGCCGTACTATGGCTACACCTTC
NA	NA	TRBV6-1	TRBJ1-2	CASRKDINYGYTF	TGTGCCAGCAGGAAGGACATTAACTATGGCTACACCTTC
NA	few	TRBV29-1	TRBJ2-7	CSVDTIGRRYF	TGCAGCGTTGATACTATAGGCCGTAGGTACTTC
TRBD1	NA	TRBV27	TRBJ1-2	CASSPTRTGGTYGYTF	TGTGCCAGCAGCCCGACGAGGACAGGGGGGACCTATGGCTACACCTTC
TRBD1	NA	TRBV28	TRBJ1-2	CASSGTETDYGYTF	TGTGCCAGCAGTGGGACAGAAACGGACTATGGCTACACCTTC
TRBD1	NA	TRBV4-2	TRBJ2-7	CASSQAVGDSSYEQYF	TGTGCCAGCAGCCAAGCGGTAGGGGACAGCTCCTACGAGCAGTACTTC
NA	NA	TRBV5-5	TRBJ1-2	CASSLFGLPYGYTF	TGTGCCAGCAGCTTGTTCGGACTGCCATATGGCTACACCTTC
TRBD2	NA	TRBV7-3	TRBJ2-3	CASRSGTSETDTQYF	TGTGCCAGCAGATCCGGGACTAGCGAGACAGATACGCAGTATTTT
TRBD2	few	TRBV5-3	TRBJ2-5	CARSQWGGRLETQYF	TGTGCCAGAAGCCAGTGGGGCGGGAGGCTGGAGACCCAGTACTTC
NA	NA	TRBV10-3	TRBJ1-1	CAISTGGITEAFF	TGTGCCATCTCGACAGGAGGGATCACTGAAGCTTTCTTT
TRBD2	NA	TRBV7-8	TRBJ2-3	CASSRTSGYSTDTQYF	TGTGCCAGCAGCCGGACTAGCGGGTATAGCACAGATACGCAGTATTTT
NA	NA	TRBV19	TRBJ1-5	CASSIGRYQPQHF	TGTGCCAGTAGTATAGGGCGGTATCAGCCCCAGCATTTT
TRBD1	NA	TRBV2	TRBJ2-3	CASSEQGAALDPQYF	TGTGCCAGCAGTGAACAGGGGGCGGCTCTAGATCCGCAGTATTTT
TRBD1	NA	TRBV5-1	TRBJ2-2	CASSLRTGGTGELFF	TGCGCCAGCAGCTTGCGGACAGGGGGCACCGGGGAGCTGTTTTTT
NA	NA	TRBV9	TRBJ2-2	CASSARKDRGRTGELFF	TGTGCCAGCAGCGCCCGGAAGGATCGTGGCCGAACCGGGGAGCTGTTTTTT
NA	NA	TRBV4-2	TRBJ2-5	CASSQAHEQETQYF	TGTGCCAGCAGCCAAGCACACGAACAAGAGACCCAGTACTTC
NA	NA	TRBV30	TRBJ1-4	CACRKTSVEKLFF	TGTGCCTGCCGAAAAACCTCGGTGGAAAAACTGTTTTTT
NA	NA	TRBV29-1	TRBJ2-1	CSVSDYYNEQFF	TGCAGCGTCTCCGACTATTACAATGAGCAGTTCTTC
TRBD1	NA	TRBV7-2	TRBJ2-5	CASSSGTVGPQETQYF	TGTGCCAGCAGCTCCGGGACAGTAGGACCTCAAGAGACCCAGTACTTC
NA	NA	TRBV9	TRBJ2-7	CASSVSLGLQYEQYF	TGTGCCAGCAGCGTCTCCTTGGGACTCCAATACGAGCAGTACTTC
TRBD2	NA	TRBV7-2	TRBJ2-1	CASSLFSGRRNEQFF	TGTGCCAGCAGCTTATTTAGCGGGAGAAGGAATGAGCAGTTCTTC
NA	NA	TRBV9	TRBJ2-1	CASSPNSAYNEQFF	TGTGCCAGCAGCCCCAACTCGGCTTACAATGAGCAGTTCTTC
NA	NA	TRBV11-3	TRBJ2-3	CASSLGGGPGDTQYF	TGTGCCAGCAGCTTAGGGGGCGGACCGGGGGATACGCAGTATTTT
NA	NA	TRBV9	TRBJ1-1	CASSVVPDSTEAFF	TGTGCCAGCAGCGTAGTACCGGACAGTACTGAAGCTTTCTTT
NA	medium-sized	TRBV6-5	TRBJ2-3	CASRFTDTQYF	TGTGCCAGCAGATTCACAGATACGCAGTATTTT
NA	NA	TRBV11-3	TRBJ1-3	CASSLVGSFGNTIYF	TGTGCCAGCAGCTTAGTCGGTAGCTTTGGAAACACCATATATTTT
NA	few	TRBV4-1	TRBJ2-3	CASSQLQGASTDTQYF	TGCGCCAGCAGCCAGCTTCAGGGCGCTAGCACAGATACGCAGTATTTT
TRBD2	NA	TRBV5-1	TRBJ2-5	CASSLGAGGQGETQYF	TGCGCCAGCAGCCTGGGAGCGGGAGGGCAAGGAGAGACCCAGTACTTC
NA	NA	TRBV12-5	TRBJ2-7	CASGLTSVWSYEQYF	TGTGCTAGTGGTTTGACGTCGGTATGGAGCTACGAGCAGTACTTC
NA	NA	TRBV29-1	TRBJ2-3	CSVTGTPSQDTQYF	TGCAGCGTTACCGGGACACCAAGTCAAGATACGCAGTATTTT
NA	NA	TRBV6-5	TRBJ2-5	CASSYSWGLNQETQYF	TGTGCCAGCAGTTACTCATGGGGGCTAAACCAAGAGACCCAGTACTTC
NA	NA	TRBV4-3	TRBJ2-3	CASSAMLGTDTQYF	TGCGCCAGCAGCGCGATGCTAGGCACAGATACGCAGTATTTT
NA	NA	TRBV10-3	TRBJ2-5	CATADRGAETQYF	TGTGCCACCGCAGATAGGGGTGCGGAGACCCAGTACTTC
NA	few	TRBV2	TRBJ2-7	CASSRDGSYEQYF	TGTGCCAGCAGCCGGGACGGTTCCTACGAGCAGTACTTC
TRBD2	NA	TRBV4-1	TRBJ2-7	CASSQFPSGSTYEQYF	TGCGCCAGCAGCCAATTCCCTAGCGGGAGTACCTACGAGCAGTACTTC
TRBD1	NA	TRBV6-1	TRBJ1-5	CASSENRGGQPQHF	TGTGCCAGCAGTGAGAACAGGGGCGGTCAGCCCCAGCATTTT
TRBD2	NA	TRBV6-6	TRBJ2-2	CATAGTSGTGELFF	TGTGCCACCGCCGGGACTAGTGGCACCGGGGAGCTGTTTTTT